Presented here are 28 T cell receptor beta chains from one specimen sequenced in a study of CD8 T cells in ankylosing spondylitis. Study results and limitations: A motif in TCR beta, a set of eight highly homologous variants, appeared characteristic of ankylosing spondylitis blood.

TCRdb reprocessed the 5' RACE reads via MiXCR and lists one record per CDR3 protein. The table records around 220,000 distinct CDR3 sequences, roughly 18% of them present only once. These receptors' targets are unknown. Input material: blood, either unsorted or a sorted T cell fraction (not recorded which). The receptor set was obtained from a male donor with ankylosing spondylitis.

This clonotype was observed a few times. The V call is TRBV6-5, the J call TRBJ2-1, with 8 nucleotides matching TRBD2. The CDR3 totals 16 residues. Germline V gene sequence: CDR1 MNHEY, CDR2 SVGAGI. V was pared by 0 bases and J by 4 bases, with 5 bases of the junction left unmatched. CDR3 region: CASSYSLAEGYNEQFF. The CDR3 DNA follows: TGTGCCAGCAGTTACTCACTAGCGGAGGGGTACAATGAGCAGTTCTTC.

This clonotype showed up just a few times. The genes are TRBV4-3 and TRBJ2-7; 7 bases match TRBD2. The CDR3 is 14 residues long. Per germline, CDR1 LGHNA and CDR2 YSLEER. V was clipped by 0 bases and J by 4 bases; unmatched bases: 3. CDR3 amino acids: CASSQDASGYEQYF. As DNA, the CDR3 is TGCGCCAGCAGCCAAGATGCTAGCGGTTACGAGCAGTACTTC.

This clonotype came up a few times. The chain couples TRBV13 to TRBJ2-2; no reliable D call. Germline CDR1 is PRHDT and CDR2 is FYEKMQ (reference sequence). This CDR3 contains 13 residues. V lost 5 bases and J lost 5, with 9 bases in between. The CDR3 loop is CASSAGGTGELFF. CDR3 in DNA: TGTGCCAGCAGCGCCGGTGGAACCGGGGAGCTGTTTTTT.

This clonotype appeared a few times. This CDR3 reads CATSEGVDTEAFF. The CDR3 DNA reads TGTGCCACCAGTGAGGGAGTCGACACTGAAGCTTTCTTT. The chain uses TRBV24-1 and TRBJ1-1; unclear D gene. The CDR3 length is 13 residues. Germline V gives CDR1 KGHDR, CDR2 SFDVKD. V was clipped by 4 bases and J by 3 bases, with 8 bases between them.

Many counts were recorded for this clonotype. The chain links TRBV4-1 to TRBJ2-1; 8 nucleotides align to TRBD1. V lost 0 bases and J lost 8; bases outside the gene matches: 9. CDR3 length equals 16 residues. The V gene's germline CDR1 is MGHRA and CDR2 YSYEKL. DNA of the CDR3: TGCGCCAGCAGCCAAGAATCGCCAGGGGGCGTATATGAGCAGTTCTTC. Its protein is CASSQESPGGVYEQFF.

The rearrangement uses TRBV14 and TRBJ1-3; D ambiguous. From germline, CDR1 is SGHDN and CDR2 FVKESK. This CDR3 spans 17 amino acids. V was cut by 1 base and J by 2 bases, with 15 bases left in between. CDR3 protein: CASSQVKYSHTGNTIYF. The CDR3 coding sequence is TGTGCCAGCAGCCAAGTAAAATATTCCCATACTGGAAACACCATATATTTT.

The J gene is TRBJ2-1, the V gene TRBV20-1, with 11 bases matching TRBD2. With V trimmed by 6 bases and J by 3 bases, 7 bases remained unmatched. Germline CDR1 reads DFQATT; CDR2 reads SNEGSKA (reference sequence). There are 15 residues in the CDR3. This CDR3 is CSATGTSGNYNEQFF. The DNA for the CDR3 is TGCAGTGCAACCGGGACTAGCGGAAACTACAATGAGCAGTTCTTC.

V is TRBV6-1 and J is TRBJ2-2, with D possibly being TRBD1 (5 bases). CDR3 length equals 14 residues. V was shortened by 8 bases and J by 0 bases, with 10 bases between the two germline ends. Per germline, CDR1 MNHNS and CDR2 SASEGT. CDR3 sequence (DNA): TGTGCCAGCTACGAGACAGCGAACACCGGGGAGCTGTTTTTT. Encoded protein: CASYETANTGELFF.

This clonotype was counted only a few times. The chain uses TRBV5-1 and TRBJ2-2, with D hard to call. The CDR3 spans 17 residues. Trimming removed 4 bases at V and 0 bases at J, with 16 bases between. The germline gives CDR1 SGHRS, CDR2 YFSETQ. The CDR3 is CASSPAPWIANTGELFF. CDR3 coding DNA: TGCGCCAGCAGCCCAGCACCCTGGATCGCGAACACCGGGGAGCTGTTTTTT.

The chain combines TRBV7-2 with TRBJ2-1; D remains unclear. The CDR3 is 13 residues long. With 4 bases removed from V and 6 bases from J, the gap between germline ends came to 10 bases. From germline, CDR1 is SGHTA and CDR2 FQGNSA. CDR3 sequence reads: CASSSRDLNEQFF. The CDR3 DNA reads TGTGCCAGCAGCTCCCGTGACCTCAATGAGCAGTTCTTC.

Here the CDR3 DNA reads TGTGCCAGCAGTGGTCCCGGGACAGGGACAGATACGCAGTATTTT. It encodes CASSGPGTGTDTQYF. The gene calls are TRBV12-3 or TRBV12-4 and TRBJ2-3, with 9 bases identical to TRBD1. CDR3 size: 15 residues. Trimming cost V 5 bases and J 3 bases; bases outside gene matches: 6.

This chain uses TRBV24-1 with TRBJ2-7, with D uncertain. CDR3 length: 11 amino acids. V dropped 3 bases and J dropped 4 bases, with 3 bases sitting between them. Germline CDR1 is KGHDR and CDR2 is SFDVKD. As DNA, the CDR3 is TGTGCCACCAGTGATGATTACGAGCAGTACTTC. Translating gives CATSDDYEQYF.

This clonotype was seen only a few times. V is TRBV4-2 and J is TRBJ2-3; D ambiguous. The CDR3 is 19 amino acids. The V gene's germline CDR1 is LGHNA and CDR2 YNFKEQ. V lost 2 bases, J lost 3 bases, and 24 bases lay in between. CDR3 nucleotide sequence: TGTGCCAGCAGCCAAATCTATCGGCCTAGTCCAAAATTAACAGATACGCAGTATTTT. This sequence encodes CASSQIYRPSPKLTDTQYF.

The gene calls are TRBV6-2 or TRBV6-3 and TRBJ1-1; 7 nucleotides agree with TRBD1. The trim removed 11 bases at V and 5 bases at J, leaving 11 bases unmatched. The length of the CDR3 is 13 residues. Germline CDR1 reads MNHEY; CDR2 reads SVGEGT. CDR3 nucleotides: TGTGCCCCCGCGAAGACAGGGTGGACTGAAGCTTTCTTT. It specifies CAPAKTGWTEAFF.

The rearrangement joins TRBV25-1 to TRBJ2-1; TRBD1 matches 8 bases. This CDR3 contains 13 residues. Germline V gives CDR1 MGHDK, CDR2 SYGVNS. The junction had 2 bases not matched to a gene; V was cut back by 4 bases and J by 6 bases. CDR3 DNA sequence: TGTGCCAGCAGTGCCGGGACAGGCAATGAGCAGTTCTTC. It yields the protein CASSAGTGNEQFF.

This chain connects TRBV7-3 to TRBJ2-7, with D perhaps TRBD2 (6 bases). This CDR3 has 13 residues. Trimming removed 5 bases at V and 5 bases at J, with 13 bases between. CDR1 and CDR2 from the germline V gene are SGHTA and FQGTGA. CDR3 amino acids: CASSATSWDEQYF. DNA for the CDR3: TGTGCCAGCAGCGCGACTAGTTGGGACGAGCAGTACTTC.

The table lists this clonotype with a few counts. CDR3 nucleotides: TGCAGTGCTAGAGACGGACTAGCGGGGGTAAACGAGCAGTACTTC. Translating gives CSARDGLAGVNEQYF. The chain recombines TRBV20-1 with TRBJ2-7; TRBD2 agrees at 13 bases. Looked up from germline, CDR1 is DFQATT and CDR2 is SNEGSKA (reference sequence). The CDR3 is made up of 15 amino acids. V was pared by 0 bases and J by 5 bases, with 4 bases of the junction left unmatched.

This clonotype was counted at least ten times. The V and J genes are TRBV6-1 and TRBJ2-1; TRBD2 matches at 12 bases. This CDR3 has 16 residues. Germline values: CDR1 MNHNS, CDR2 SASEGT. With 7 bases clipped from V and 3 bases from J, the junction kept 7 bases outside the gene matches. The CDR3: CASTPELAGGYNEQFF. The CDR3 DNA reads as TGTGCCAGCACCCCCGAACTAGCGGGGGGCTACAATGAGCAGTTCTTC.

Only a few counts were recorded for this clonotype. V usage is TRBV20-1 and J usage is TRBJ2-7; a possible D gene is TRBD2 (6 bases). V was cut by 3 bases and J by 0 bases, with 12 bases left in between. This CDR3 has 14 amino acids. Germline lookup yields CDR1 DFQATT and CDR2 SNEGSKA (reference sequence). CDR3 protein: CSASMGEVSYEQYF. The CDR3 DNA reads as TGCAGTGCTAGTATGGGGGAGGTCTCCTACGAGCAGTACTTC.

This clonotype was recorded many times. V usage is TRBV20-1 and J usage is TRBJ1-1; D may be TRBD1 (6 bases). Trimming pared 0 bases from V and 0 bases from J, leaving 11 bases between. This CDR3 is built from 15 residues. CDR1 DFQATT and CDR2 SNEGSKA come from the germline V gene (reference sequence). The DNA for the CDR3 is TGCAGTGCTAGAGATCCGACAGGACTGAACACTGAAGCTTTCTTT. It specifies CSARDPTGLNTEAFF.

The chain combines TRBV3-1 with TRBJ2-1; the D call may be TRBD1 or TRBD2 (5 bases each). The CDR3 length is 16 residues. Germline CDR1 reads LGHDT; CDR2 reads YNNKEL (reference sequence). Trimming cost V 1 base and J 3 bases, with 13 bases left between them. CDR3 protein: CASSQVGPLYYNEQFF. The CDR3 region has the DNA TGTGCCAGCAGCCAAGTGGGACCACTTTACTACAATGAGCAGTTCTTC.

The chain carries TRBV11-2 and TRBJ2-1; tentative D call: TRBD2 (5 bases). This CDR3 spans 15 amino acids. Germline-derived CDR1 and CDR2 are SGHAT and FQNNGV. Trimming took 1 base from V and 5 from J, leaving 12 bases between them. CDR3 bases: TGTGCCAGCAGCTTAGGACCGGGGAATAACAATGAGCAGTTCTTC. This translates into CASSLGPGNNNEQFF.

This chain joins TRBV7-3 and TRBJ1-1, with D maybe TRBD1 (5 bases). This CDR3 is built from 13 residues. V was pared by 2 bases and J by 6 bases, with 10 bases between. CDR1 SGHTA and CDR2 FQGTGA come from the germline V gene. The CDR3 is CASSLLGGAEAFF. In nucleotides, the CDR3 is TGTGCCAGCAGCTTACTCGGGGGGGCTGAAGCTTTCTTT. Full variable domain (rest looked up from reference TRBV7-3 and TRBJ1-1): GAGVSQTPSNKVTEKGKYVELRCDPISGHTALYWYRQSLGQGPEFLIYFQGTGAADDSGLPNDRFFAVRPEGSVSTLKIQRTERGDSAVYLCASSLLGGAEAFFGQGTRLTVV.

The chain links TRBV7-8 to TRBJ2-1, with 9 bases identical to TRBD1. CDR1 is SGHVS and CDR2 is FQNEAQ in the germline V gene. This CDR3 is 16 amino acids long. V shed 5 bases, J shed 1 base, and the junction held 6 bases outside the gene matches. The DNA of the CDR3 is TGTGCCAGCAGCGTCATGACAGGGGGTTCCTACAATGAGCAGTTCTTC. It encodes CASSVMTGGSYNEQFF.

CDR3: CASSLGPQGNTGELFF. For the CDR3, the DNA is TGTGCCAGCAGCTTAGGTCCCCAGGGGAACACCGGGGAGCTGTTTTTT. V is TRBV7-9 and J is TRBJ2-2; D is perhaps TRBD1 (5 bases). The ends were cut back, 1 base at V and 1 base at J, with 10 bases in the middle. CDR3 length equals 16 residues. Germline V gene sequence: CDR1 SEHNR, CDR2 FQNEAQ (reference sequence).

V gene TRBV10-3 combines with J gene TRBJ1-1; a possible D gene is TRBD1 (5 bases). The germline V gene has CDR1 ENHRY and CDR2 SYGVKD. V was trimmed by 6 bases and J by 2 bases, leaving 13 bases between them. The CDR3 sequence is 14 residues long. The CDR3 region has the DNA TGTGCCATCAGGGAGACAGCTTTAAACACTGAAGCTTTCTTT. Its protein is CAIRETALNTEAFF.

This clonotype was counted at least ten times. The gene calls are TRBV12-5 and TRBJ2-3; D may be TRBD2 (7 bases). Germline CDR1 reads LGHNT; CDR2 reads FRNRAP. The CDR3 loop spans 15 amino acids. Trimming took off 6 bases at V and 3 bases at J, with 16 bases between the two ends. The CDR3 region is CASGGGGAGTDTQYF. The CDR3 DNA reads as TGTGCTAGTGGAGGGGGGGGCGCGGGAACAGATACGCAGTATTTT.

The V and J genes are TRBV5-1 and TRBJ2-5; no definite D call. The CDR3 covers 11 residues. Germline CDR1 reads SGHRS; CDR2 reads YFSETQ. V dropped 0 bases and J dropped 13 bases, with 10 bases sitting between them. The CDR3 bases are TGCGCCAGCAGCTTGGAAGGTTATCTGTACTTC. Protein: CASSLEGYLYF.